Following are 22 T cell receptor beta chains from one sample sequenced in a study of T cell responses to AZD1222 COVID-19 vaccine. Produced via immunoSEQ multiplex PCR; TCRdb's table is partial and in-frame only. The sample consists of about 120,000 clones, around 90% of them appearing once. The sequences come from peripheral blood, collected on day 0 of MenACWY control vaccination. The receptors come from an adult in good health.

The rearrangement links TRBV6-4 to TRBJ1-1; the D gene is possibly TRBD1 (5 bases). Trimming pared 3 bases from V and 6 bases from J, leaving 11 bases between. The CDR3 is 13 residues long. CDR1 and CDR2 (germline): MRHNA, SNTAGT. The CDR3 sequence is CASSDRRGSEAFF. The CDR3 DNA follows: TGTGCCAGCAGTGATAGGAGGGGCTCTGAAGCTTTCTTT.

The CDR3 loop reads CASSPDLSGTGGSPLHF. CDR3 bases: TGTGCCAGCAGCCCCGACCTCTCCGGGACAGGGGGTTCACCCCTCCACTTT. The V and J genes are TRBV4-2 and TRBJ1-6, with 11 bases fitting TRBD1. V lost 4 bases, J lost 9 bases, and 11 bases stayed unmatched. The CDR3 is 17 residues long. CDR1 and CDR2 from the germline V gene are LGHNA and YNFKEQ.

In its sample, this clone was seen once. This CDR3 is CASKLAGSNPYNEQFF. In DNA, the CDR3 is TGTGCCAGTAAATTAGCGGGGAGTAACCCCTACAATGAGCAGTTCTTC. V usage is TRBV19 and J usage is TRBJ2-1, with TRBD2 matching 8 bases. V was pared by 7 bases and J by 2 bases, with 10 bases of the junction left unmatched. The CDR3 loop spans 16 amino acids. Germline V lookup: CDR1 LNHDA, CDR2 SQIVND (reference sequence).

The V call is TRBV5-6, the J call TRBJ2-5; TRBD2 might be the D (5 bases). The CDR3 extends over 15 amino acids. Germline CDR1 and CDR2: SGHDT and YYEEEE. Trimming removed 4 bases at V and 1 base at J, with 14 bases between. CDR3 in DNA: TGTGCCAGCAGCCCGCTAGCCGCCAGCCAAGAGACCCAGTACTTC. Its translation is CASSPLAASQETQYF.

The V and J genes are TRBV28 and TRBJ1-3; D call uncertain. CDR1 is MDHEN, CDR2 SYDVKM, per germline. Trimming pared 1 base from V and 2 bases from J, leaving 9 bases between. This CDR3 has 15 amino acids. The CDR3 loop is CASSLFGSPGNTIYF. The CDR3 DNA is TGTGCCAGCAGTTTATTTGGGAGCCCTGGAAACACCATATATTTT.

This chain connects TRBV5-1 to TRBJ1-4, with D uncertain. CDR1 is SGHRS, CDR2 YFSETQ, per germline. The CDR3 loop spans 15 amino acids. Trimming stripped 4 bases from V and 0 bases from J, with 10 bases between. The CDR3 here is CASSGNLATNEKLFF. CDR3 sequence (DNA): TGCGCCAGCAGCGGAAACCTTGCAACTAATGAAAAACTGTTTTTT.

This clone has a handful of counts. The rearrangement uses TRBV6-2 or TRBV6-3 and TRBJ1-5; D perhaps matches TRBD1 (6 bases). Germline CDR1 is MNHEY and CDR2 is SVGEGT. This CDR3 has 14 amino acids. The V end lost 4 bases, the J end lost 5 bases, and 12 bases lay between the germline ends. CDR3 region: CASSSPDRYQPQHF. CDR3 in DNA: TGTGCCAGCAGTTCCCCGGACAGATATCAGCCCCAGCATTTT.

The chain combines TRBV7-2 with TRBJ2-1; 15 nucleotides agree with TRBD2. The CDR3 runs to 17 residues. V trimming: 4 bases; J trimming: 6 bases; junction bases outside the gene matches: 7. Germline V gene sequence: CDR1 SGHTA, CDR2 FQGNSA. The CDR3 sequence is CASSSGLAGGPVNEQFF. The CDR3, as DNA: TGTGCCAGCAGCTCTGGACTAGCGGGAGGGCCGGTCAATGAGCAGTTCTTC.

The chain couples TRBV4-3 to TRBJ2-3; possible D gene TRBD1, 5 bases. The ends were cut back, 0 bases at V and 7 bases at J, with 11 bases in the middle. The germline V gene encodes CDR1 LGHNA and CDR2 YSLEER. This CDR3 has 14 amino acids. For the CDR3, the DNA is TGCGCCAGCAGCCAAGAGCCTGGGGCCAATACGCAGTATTTT. This sequence encodes CASSQEPGANTQYF.

A few counts support this clone. The chain has TRBV10-2 and TRBJ2-1; no clear D. The ends were cut back, 1 base at V and 8 bases at J, with 6 bases in the middle. Germline V lookup: CDR1 WSHSY, CDR2 SAAADI. The CDR3 covers 12 residues. The CDR3 region is CASSELGYEQFF. As DNA, the CDR3 is TGCGCCAGCAGTGAGTTAGGGTATGAGCAGTTCTTC.

The rearrangement links TRBV7-9 to TRBJ2-5; the match to TRBD2 covers 8 bases. Germline CDR1 SEHNR, CDR2 FQNEAQ (reference sequence). The V segment lost 2 bases and the J segment 4 bases; nucleotides outside the gene matches: 6. The CDR3 is 15 amino acids. The CDR3 DNA follows: TGTGCCAGCAGCTTAAGCGGGAGTAGTAGAGAGACCCAGTACTTC. It codes for CASSLSGSSRETQYF.

The rearrangement uses TRBV19 and TRBJ1-2; 9 nucleotides agree with TRBD1. Germline trimming cut 3 bases from V and 7 bases from J; bases unmatched to any gene: 3. Looked up from germline, CDR1 is LNHDA and CDR2 is SQIVND (reference sequence). The CDR3 has 13 residues. The CDR3 loop reads CASSIGTGFGYTF. DNA of the CDR3: TGTGCCAGTAGTATTGGGACAGGGTTTGGCTACACCTTC.

V is TRBV28 and J is TRBJ1-4; 8 bases agree with TRBD1. V was clipped by 7 bases and J by 6 bases; unmatched bases: 13. The V gene's germline CDR1 is MDHEN and CDR2 SYDVKM. The CDR3 has 16 residues. The CDR3 DNA is TGTGCCAGCATCCCAGGGGGCAGGGGCGGGGATGAAAAACTGTTTTTT. Its protein is CASIPGGRGGDEKLFF.

This chain uses TRBV28 with TRBJ2-2; TRBD1 aligns across 7 bases. V was pared by 3 bases and J by 1 base, with 5 bases of the junction left unmatched. The germline gives CDR1 MDHEN, CDR2 SYDVKM. This CDR3 contains 16 residues. CDR3 sequence reads: CASSFRTGRNTGELFF. CDR3 sequence (DNA): TGTGCCAGCAGTTTCCGGACAGGAAGGAACACCGGGGAGCTGTTTTTT.

This clone has ten or more counts. This rearrangement joins TRBV6-4 to TRBJ2-6; D remains unclear. V was trimmed by 0 bases and J by 2 bases, leaving 5 bases between them. The germline CDR1 and CDR2 sequences are MRHNA and SNTAGT. CDR3 length: 15 amino acids. The CDR3 loop is CASSDSKAGANVLTF. CDR3 nucleotides: TGTGCCAGCAGTGACTCGAAAGCTGGGGCCAACGTCCTGACTTTC.

The chain has TRBV27 and TRBJ1-6; unclear D gene. Germline V gene lookup returns CDR1 MNHEY and CDR2 SMNVEV (reference sequence). The CDR3 has 16 amino acids. Trimming took off 1 base at V and 1 base at J, with 8 bases between the two ends. The chain's CDR3 is CASSLYGLSYNSPLHF. In nucleotides, the CDR3 is TGTGCCAGCAGTTTATACGGGTTATCCTATAATTCACCCCTCCACTTT.

The chain couples TRBV4-3 to TRBJ1-3, with 7 bases matching TRBD1. This CDR3 contains 16 residues. With V trimmed by 4 bases and J by 8 bases, 14 bases remained unmatched. Germline V lookup: CDR1 LGHNA, CDR2 YSLEER. The CDR3 nucleotides read TGCGCCAGCAGCCGCGGCCGGGACAGCCCTTATGACACCATATATTTT. Translated, it gives CASSRGRDSPYDTIYF.

The chain recombines TRBV5-5 with TRBJ1-2; D remains ambiguous. The germline V and J ends were trimmed by 0 bases and 12 bases, with 21 bases remaining between them. The germline V gene encodes CDR1 SGHKS and CDR2 YYEKEE (reference sequence). This CDR3 is built from 15 residues. CDR3 sequence: CASSLEGNALKGDTF. CDR3 DNA: TGTGCCAGCAGCTTGGAAGGGAACGCGCTTAAAGGCGACACCTTC.

The chain carries TRBV6-5 and TRBJ1-1; TRBD1 is a possible D gene (5 bases). The CDR3 is made up of 14 amino acids. Germline V lookup: CDR1 MNHEY, CDR2 SVGAGI. Trimming removed 2 bases from V and 3 bases from J, with 10 bases in between. The CDR3 DNA sequence: TGTGCCAGCAGTTACCGACAGACTTACACTGAAGCTTTCTTT. Encoded protein: CASSYRQTYTEAFF.

The V gene is TRBV6-6, the J gene TRBJ1-2, with D unclear. V gave up 2 bases and J gave up 5 bases, with 18 bases separating them. Germline CDR1 and CDR2: MNHNY and SVGAGI (reference sequence). The CDR3 extends over 16 amino acids. Here the CDR3 reads CASSYVPSVPVYGYTF. The CDR3 DNA is TGTGCCAGCAGTTACGTACCCTCTGTTCCTGTTTATGGCTACACCTTC.

The chain recombines TRBV5-1 with TRBJ2-2; D unclear. V lost 1 base and J 5 bases, leaving 9 bases between the germline ends. Germline V gene data show CDR1 as SGHRS and CDR2 as YFSETQ. The CDR3 loop spans 14 amino acids. DNA for the CDR3: TGCGCCAGCAGCTTGAATCCTGGGACCGGGGAGCTGTTTTTT. Its translation: CASSLNPGTGELFF.

The chain joins TRBV5-6 to TRBJ1-6; 8 nucleotides agree with TRBD1. CDR1 is SGHDT, CDR2 YYEEEE, per germline. Trimming cost V 4 bases and J 4 bases; bases outside gene matches: 10. The CDR3 loop spans 17 amino acids. CDR3 nucleotide sequence: TGTGCCAGCAGCGCCGGGACAGGTGGGGGGTATAATTCACCCCTCCACTTT. It encodes CASSAGTGGGYNSPLHF.